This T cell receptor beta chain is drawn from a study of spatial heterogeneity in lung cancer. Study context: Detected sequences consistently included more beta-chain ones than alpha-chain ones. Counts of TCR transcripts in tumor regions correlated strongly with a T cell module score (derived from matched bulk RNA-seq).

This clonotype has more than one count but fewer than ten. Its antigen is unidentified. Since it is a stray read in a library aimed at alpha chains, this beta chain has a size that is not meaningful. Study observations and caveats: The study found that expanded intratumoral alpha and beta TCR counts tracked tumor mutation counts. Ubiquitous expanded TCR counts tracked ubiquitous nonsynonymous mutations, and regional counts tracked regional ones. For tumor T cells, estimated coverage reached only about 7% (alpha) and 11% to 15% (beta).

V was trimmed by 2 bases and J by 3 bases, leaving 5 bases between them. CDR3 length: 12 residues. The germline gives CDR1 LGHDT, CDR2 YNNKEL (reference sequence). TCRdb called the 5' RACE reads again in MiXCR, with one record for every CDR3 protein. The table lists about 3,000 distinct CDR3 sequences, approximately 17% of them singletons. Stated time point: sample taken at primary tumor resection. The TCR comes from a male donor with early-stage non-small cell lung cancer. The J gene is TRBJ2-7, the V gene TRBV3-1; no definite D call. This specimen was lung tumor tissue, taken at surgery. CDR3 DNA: TGTGCCAGCAGCCAAACTTTCTACGAGCAGTACTTC. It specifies CASSQTFYEQYF.